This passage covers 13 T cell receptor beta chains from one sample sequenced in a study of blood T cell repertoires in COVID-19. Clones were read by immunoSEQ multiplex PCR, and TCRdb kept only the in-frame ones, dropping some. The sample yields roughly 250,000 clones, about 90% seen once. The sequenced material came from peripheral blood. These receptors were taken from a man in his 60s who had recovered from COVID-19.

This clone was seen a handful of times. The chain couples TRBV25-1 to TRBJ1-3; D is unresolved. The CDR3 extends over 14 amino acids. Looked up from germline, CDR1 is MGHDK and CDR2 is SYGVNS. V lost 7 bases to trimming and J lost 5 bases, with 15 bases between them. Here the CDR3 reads CASTTEYPRNTIYF. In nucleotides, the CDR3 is TGTGCCAGCACAACAGAGTATCCCCGAAACACCATATATTTT.

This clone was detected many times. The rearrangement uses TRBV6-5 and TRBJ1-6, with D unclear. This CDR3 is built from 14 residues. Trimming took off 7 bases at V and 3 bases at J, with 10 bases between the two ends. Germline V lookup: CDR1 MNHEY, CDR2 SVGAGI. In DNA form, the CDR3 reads TGTGCCAGCAAAATCGACTTCTATAATTCACCCCTCCACTTT. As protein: CASKIDFYNSPLHF.

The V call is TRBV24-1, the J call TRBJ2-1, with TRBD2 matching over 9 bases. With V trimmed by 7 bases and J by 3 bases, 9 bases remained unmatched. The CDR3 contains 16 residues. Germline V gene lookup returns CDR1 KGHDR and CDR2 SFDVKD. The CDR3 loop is CATSVSGGTHYNEQFF. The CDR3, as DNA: TGTGCCACCAGCGTTAGCGGGGGAACCCACTACAATGAGCAGTTCTTC.

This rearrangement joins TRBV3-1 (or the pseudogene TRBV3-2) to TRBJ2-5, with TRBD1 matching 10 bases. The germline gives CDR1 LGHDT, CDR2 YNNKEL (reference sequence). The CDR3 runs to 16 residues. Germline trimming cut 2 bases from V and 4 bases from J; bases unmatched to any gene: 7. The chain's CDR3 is CASSQYDRGPTETQYF. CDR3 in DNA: TGTGCCAGCAGCCAATACGACAGGGGGCCCACAGAGACCCAGTACTTC.

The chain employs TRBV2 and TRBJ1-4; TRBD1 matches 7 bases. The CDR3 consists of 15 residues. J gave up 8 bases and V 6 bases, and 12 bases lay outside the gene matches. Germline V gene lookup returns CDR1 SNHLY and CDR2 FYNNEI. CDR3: CASSAGQVKREKLFF. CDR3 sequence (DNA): TGTGCCAGCAGCGCCGGACAGGTTAAAAGGGAAAAACTGTTTTTT.

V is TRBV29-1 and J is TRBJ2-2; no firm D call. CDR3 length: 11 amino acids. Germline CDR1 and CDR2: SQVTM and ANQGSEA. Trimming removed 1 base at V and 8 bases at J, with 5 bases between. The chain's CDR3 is CSVEVMGELFF. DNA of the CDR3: TGCAGCGTTGAAGTTATGGGGGAGCTGTTTTTT.

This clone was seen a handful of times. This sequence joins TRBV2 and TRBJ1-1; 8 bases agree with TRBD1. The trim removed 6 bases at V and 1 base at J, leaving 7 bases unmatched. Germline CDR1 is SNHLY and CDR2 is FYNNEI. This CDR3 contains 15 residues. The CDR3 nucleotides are TGTGCCAGCAGGGTTGGACAGGGAAAGAACACTGAAGCTTTCTTT. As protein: CASRVGQGKNTEAFF.

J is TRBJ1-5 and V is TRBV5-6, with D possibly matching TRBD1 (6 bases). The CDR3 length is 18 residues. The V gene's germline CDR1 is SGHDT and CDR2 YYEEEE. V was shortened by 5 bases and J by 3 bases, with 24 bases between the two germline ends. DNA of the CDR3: TGTGCCAGCAGTCGGACAGTGGGGCCCGGCTCATTCAATCAGCCCCAGCATTTT. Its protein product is CASSRTVGPGSFNQPQHF.

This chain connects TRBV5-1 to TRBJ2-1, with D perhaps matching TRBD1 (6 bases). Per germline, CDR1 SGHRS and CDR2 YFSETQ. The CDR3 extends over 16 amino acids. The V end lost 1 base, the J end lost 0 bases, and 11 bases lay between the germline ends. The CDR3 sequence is CASSLQGLPSYNEQFF. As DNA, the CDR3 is TGCGCCAGCAGCTTGCAGGGGCTTCCCTCCTACAATGAGCAGTTCTTC.

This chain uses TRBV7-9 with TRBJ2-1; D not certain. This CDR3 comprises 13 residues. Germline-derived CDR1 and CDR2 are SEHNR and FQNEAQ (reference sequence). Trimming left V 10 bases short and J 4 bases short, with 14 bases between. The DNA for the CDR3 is TGTGCCATCACTTCTGACAAGTACAATGAGCAGTTCTTC. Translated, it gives CAITSDKYNEQFF. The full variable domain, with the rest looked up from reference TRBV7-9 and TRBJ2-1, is DTGVSQNPRHKITKRGQNVTFRCDPISEHNRLYWYRQTLGQGPEFLTYFQNEAQLEKSRLLSDRFSAERPKGSFSTLEIQRTEQGDSAMYLCAITSDKYNEQFFGPGTRLTVL.

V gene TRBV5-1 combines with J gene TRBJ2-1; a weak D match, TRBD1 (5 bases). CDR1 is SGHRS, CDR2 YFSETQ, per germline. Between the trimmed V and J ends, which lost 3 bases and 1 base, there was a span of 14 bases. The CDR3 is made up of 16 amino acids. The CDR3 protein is CASSSTGSISYNEQFF. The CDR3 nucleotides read TGCGCCAGCAGCTCCACAGGTTCGATTTCCTACAATGAGCAGTTCTTC.

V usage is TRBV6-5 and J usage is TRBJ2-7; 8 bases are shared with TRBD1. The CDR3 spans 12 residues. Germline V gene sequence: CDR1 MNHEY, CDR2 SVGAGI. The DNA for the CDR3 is TGTCAGGCGGGCAGGGGGCTCTACGAGCAGTACTTC. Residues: CQAGRGLYEQYF.

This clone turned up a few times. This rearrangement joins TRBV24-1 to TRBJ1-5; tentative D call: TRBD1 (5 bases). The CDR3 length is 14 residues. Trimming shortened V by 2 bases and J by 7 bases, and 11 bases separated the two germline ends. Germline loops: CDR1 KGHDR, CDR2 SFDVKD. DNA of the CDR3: TGTGCCACCAGTGATTCCCAGGGATGGCAGCCCCAGCATTTT. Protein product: CATSDSQGWQPQHF.